This T cell receptor beta chain was sequenced in a study of shared clonotypes between healthy human individuals. CDR1 and CDR2 (germline): SGHDN, FVKESK. The CDR3 covers 16 residues. Trimming removed 0 bases at V and 3 bases at J, with 15 bases between. Naive CD8 populations comprised CD45RO-negative cells positively selected for CCR7, excluding terminally differentiated effector memory CD45RA+ cells. In the sorted-subset replicate PCRs, 150 to 250 ng DNA, 30,000 or so T cell genomes, was used. The assay was immunoSEQ multiplex PCR, and TCRdb's table has in-frame clones only and misses some. The profile shows under 2,000,000 clones, approximately 94% of them singletons.

The chain couples TRBV14 to TRBJ2-7, with D possibly matching TRBD2 (6 bases). Sequencing input: naive CD8+ T cells sorted from blood. The TCR was taken from a man younger than 35 in good health. CDR3 DNA sequence: TGTGCCAGCAGCCAAGATACGGGGGATAGAGGCTACGAGCAGTACTTC. Its protein is CASSQDTGDRGYEQYF.